This T cell receptor (beta chain) originates from a study of T cells in Graves' hyperthyroidism and ophthalmopathy (dated by TCRdb to between 2018 and 2021). In terms of the full investigation: Peripheral blood was collected at initial diagnosis, before any treatment. To identify TCR V-J signatures that set the groups apart, the researchers used a discovery cohort of 100 or so patients, made up of some 41 with Graves' ophthalmopathy and 57 with stable Graves' hyperthyroidism. Thyroid tissue and blood T-cell repertoires from about six Graves' hyperthyroidism patients were also compared in the study. An independent validation cohort of around 19 hyperthyroidism patients and about 16 patients who later progressed to ophthalmopathy tested prospective prediction of ophthalmopathy. The paper describes TCR Vbeta CDR3 sequencing of fewer than 150 peripheral blood samples, made up of 43 ophthalmopathy patients, approximately 76 hyperthyroidism patients and 17 progressor patients. Following sampling, methimazole starting at 30 mg daily was given to hyperthyroidism patients, and high-dose intravenous methylprednisolone was given to ophthalmopathy patients. The 100 or so discovery patients were randomly split 7:3 into training and test sets.

TCR beta CDR3 regions were amplified from RNA transcripts. A first-round RT-PCR of the TCR CDR3 used the HTBI primer set with the Qiagen OneStep RT-PCR kit. Libraries were constructed in a second round of multiplex PCR, after which size selection and purification were performed. Libraries were sequenced paired-end with 100 bp reads on an Illumina HiSeq2000. Under the source paper's analysis protocol: SOAPnuke was used to process the raw data, throwing out any read that contained adapters or uncalled bases, had a mean Phred below 15, or lacked an exact constant-primer or identifier match. High-quality paired reads were merged with COPE v1.2.5, and unique nucleotide sequences were defined as clonotypes. MiTCR v1.1 was used to align the clonotypes against IMGT TRBV, TRBD and TRBJ reference segments. The analysis was restricted to V-J combinations with a frequency above 0.0001, which together covered 99% to 99.2% of the repertoires. A TCS score was defined as the ratio of F50 (clonal expansion) to E x V (chaos), with BLOSUM62-based TCRdist applied between CDR3 peptides within each V-J. Welch's t-statistics and random forest reduced roughly 530 V-J features to roughly 13, which were used in a naive Bayes classifier (R e1071). Starting from the raw public reads, TCRdb applied fastp trimming at Q25, assembled clones with MiXCR and retained in-frame beta chains. Rows are combined by CDR3 protein, so each entry shows the most common genes and DNA. The V and J calls here are based on TCRdb, not the publication. The sample profile shows 650,000 to 750,000 distinct CDR3 sequences; approximately 14% of them were found once. 9.5% to 13% of the sample is held by the ten biggest clonotypes.

For this clonotype: Its antigen specificity is not known. Since the CDR3 does not end with the conserved phenylalanine or tryptophan, this likely comes from a read error.

Trimming takes 0 bases from V and 12 bases from J, and the germline ends sit 13 bases apart. Ends included, the CDR3 has 14 residues. CDR3 DNA is the only sequence kept; it has 42 bases, read in frame from the first base. From a lookup of the germline V gene, CDR1 and CDR2 are SGHRS and YFSETQ. The paper's findings and limits, for the study overall: A 13 V-J signature model separated ophthalmopathy from stable hyperthyroidism, with about 90% sensitivity and roughly 82% specificity in cross-validation and 80%/75% in testing. Most expanded thyroid clonotypes (frequency above 0.001) were also found in blood, which suggests that blood repertoires may mirror thyroid immune responses. No statistical method was used to set the sample size in advance, and investigators knew the group allocation. In validation, the model predicted progression to ophthalmopathy with approximately 69% sensitivity and about 72% specificity, a median of about six months before onset.

Graves' hyperthyroidism was defined as stable when no progression to ophthalmopathy occurred over 18 months of follow-up. Hyperthyroidism patients were aged 18 to 65 years and newly diagnosed, with disease duration of less than 2 months. The study excluded patients with uncontrolled infections, other autoimmune diseases, pregnancy or lactation. Clinical symptoms, serum thyroxine and TRAb, thyroid ultrasound, and orbital computed tomography formed the basis for the diagnoses. Ficoll-Paque density gradient centrifugation was used to isolate PBMCs from about 9.4 ml of fresh peripheral blood. Total RNA was extracted using Trizol reagent, and RNA quality was assessed on an Agilent 2100 Bioanalyzer.

The rearrangement combines TRBV5-1 with TRBJ1-6; a weak D assignment points to TRBD1 (5 bases agree). The TCR sequence derives from a woman aged 18-35 years with Graves' hyperthyroidism. Material: blood. In nucleotides, the sequence is TGCGCCAGCAGCTTGGATCCGGGGGTCGGACCCCTCCACTTA. It is translated as CASSLDPGVGPLHL.